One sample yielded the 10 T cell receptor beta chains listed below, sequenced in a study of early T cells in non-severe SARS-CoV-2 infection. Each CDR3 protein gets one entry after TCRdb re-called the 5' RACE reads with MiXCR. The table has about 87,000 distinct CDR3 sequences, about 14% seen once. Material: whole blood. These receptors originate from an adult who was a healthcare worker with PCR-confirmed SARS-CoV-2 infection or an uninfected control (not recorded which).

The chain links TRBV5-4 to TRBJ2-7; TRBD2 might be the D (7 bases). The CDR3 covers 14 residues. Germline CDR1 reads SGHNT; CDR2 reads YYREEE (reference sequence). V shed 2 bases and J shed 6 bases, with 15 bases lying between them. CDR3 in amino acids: CASSFPGGTGEQYF. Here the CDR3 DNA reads TGTGCCAGCAGCTTTCCGGGGGGCACGGGCGAGCAGTACTTC.

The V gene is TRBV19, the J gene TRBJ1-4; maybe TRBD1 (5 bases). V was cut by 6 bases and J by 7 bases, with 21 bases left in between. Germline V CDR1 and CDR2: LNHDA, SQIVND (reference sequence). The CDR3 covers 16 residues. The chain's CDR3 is CASRGPGTEFLEKLFF. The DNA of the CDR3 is TGTGCCAGTAGAGGACCTGGGACGGAGTTCCTTGAAAAACTGTTTTTT.

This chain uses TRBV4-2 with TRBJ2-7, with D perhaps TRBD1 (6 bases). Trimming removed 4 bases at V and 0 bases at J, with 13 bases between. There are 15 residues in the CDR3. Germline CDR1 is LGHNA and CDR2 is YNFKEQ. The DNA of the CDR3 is TGTGCCAGCAGCCGTCTAGACAGGAGCTCCTACGAGCAGTACTTC. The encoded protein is CASSRLDRSSYEQYF.

The chain's CDR3 is CASSSGVRNQPQHF. As DNA, the CDR3 is TGTGCCAGCAGCTCAGGGGTGAGGAATCAGCCCCAGCATTTT. This chain connects TRBV11-2 to TRBJ1-5; D possibly corresponds to TRBD1 (6 bases). V was pared by 4 bases and J by 4 bases, with 11 bases between. Germline CDR1 reads SGHAT; CDR2 reads FQNNGV. The CDR3 sequence is 14 residues long.

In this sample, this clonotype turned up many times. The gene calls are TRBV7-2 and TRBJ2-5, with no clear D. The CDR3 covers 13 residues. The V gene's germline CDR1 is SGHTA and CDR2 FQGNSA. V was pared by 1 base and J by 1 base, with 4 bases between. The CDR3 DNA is TGTGCCAGCAGCTTAGTTCTCCAAGAGACCCAGTACTTC. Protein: CASSLVLQETQYF.

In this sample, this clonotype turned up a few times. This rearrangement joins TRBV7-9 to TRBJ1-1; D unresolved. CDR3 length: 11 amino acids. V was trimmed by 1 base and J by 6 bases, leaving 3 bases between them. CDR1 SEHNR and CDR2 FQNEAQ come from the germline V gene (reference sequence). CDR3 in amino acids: CASSLEPEAFF. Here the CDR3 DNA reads TGTGCCAGCAGCTTAGAACCTGAAGCTTTCTTT.

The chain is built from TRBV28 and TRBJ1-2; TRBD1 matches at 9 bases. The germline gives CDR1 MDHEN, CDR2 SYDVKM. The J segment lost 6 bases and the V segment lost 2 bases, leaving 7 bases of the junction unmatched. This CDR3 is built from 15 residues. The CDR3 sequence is CASSLLQGALDGYTF. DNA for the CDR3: TGTGCCAGCAGTTTACTACAGGGGGCCCTTGATGGCTACACCTTC.

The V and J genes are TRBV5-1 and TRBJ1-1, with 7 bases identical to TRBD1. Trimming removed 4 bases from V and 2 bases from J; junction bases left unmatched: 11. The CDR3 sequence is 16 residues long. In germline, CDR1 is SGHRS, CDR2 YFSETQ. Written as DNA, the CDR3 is TGCGCCAGCAGCCCCGACAGGGTCGAAATTAACACTGAAGCTTTCTTT. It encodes CASSPDRVEINTEAFF.

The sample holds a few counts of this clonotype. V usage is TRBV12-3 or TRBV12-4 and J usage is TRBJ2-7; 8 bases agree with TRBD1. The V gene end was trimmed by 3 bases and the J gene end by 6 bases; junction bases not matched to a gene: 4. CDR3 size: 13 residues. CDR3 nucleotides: TGTGCCAGCAGTTTGGAGGGACAGGTCGAGCAGTACTTC. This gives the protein CASSLEGQVEQYF.

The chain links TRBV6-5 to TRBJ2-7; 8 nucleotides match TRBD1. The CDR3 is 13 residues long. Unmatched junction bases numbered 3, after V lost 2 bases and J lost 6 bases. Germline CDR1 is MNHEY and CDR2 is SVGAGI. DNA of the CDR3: TGTGCCAGCAGTTACAGGACAGGGATCGAGCAGTACTTC. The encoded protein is CASSYRTGIEQYF.